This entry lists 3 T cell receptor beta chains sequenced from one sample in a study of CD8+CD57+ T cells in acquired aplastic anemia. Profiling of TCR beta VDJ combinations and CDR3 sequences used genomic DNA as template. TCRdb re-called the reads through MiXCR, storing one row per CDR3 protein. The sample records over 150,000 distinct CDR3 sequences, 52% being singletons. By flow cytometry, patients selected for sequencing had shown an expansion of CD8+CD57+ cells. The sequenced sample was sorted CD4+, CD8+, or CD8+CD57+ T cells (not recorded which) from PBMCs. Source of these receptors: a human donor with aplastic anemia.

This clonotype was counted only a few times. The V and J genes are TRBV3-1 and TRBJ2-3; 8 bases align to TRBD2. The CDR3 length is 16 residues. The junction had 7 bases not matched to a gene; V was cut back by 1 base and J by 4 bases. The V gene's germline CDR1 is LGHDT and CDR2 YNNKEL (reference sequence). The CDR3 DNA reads TGTGCCAGCAGCCAAGTCGTGACGGGGGGGGCAGATACGCAGTATTTT. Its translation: CASSQVVTGGADTQYF.

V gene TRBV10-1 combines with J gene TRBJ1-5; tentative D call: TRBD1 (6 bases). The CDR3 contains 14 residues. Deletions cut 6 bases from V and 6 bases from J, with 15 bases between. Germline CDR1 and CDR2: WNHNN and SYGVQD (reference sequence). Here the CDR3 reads CASSDDRTPQPQHF. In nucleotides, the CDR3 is TGCGCCAGCAGCGATGACAGGACACCTCAGCCCCAGCATTTT.

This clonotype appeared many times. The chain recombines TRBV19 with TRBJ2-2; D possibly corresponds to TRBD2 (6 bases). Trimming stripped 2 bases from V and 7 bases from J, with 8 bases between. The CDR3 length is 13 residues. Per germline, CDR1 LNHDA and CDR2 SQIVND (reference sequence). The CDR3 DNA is TGTGCCAGTAGTATATTGGGGGGCGGGGAGCTGTTTTTT. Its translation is CASSILGGGELFF.